This T cell receptor (beta chain) comes out of a study of T cells in localized non-small cell lung cancer. Germline V gene data show CDR1 as MNHNS and CDR2 as SASEGT. The CDR3 contains 16 residues. The V and J ends lost 2 bases and 3 bases respectively, with 16 bases between them. The assay was immunoSEQ multiplex PCR, and TCRdb's table has in-frame clones only and misses some. The repertoire consists of 40,000 to 55,000 clones, with around 82% occurring once and the leading ten covering about 4%. The input for sequencing was PBMCs, taken before any cancer treatment. This receptor was taken from a woman aged 35 to 70 with stage II lung adenocarcinoma. The V and J genes are TRBV6-1 and TRBJ1-1; a possible D gene is TRBD1 (5 bases). CDR3 protein: CASSEPGAVGDTEAFF. The CDR3 nucleotides are TGTGCCAGCAGTGAACCCGGGGCAGTAGGAGACACTGAAGCTTTCTTT.